These 29 T cell receptor beta chains share one sample of origin, sequenced in a study of shared clonotypes between healthy human individuals. TCRdb keeps only in-frame clones here, not all; method: immunoSEQ multiplex PCR. Found here are some 630,000 clones, approximately 96% of them singletons; the top ten hold around 0.1%. Naive-designated CD8 cells lacked CD45RO, were positively enriched for CCR7, and omitted terminally differentiated effector memory CD45RA+ cells. Sequencing was carried out using naive CD8+ T cells sorted from blood. The source is a woman younger than 45 in good health.

In this sample, this clone turned up once. The rearrangement joins TRBV13 to TRBJ1-3; 8 bases map to TRBD1. The ends lost 6 bases at V and 2 bases at J; junction bases unmatched: 6. The V gene's germline CDR1 is PRHDT and CDR2 FYEKMQ (reference sequence). The CDR3 runs 15 residues. CDR3 sequence reads: CASRPTTGAGNTIYF. Here the CDR3 DNA reads TGTGCCAGCAGACCAACGACAGGGGCTGGAAACACCATATATTTT.

The table lists this clone with a count of one. This rearrangement joins TRBV29-1 to TRBJ2-1, with 8 bases aligning to TRBD2. CDR3 size: 13 residues. CDR1 is SQVTM and CDR2 is ANQGSEA in the germline V gene. V lost 4 bases, J lost 7 bases, and 6 bases stayed unmatched. The CDR3 region has the DNA TGCAGCGTTGCCGGGACTAGTTTAAATGAGCAGTTCTTC. Translated, it gives CSVAGTSLNEQFF.

The CDR3 region has the DNA TGTGCCATCAGCGCACAGCACCCCAGGACGGCGGGAGAGGTCAACGAGCAGTACTTC. This sequence encodes CAISAQHPRTAGEVNEQYF. This sequence joins TRBV10-3 and TRBJ2-7, with TRBD2 matching over 7 bases. The germline V gene has CDR1 ENHRY and CDR2 SYGVKD. The V gene end was trimmed by 6 bases and the J gene end by 5 bases; junction bases not matched to a gene: 25. The CDR3 has 19 amino acids.

V gene TRBV2 combines with J gene TRBJ2-7; D not resolved. Trimming left V 3 bases short and J 2 bases short, with 8 bases between. Per germline, CDR1 SNHLY and CDR2 FYNNEI. The CDR3 is 13 residues long. As DNA, the CDR3 is TGTGCCAGCAGTGACAGGAATACCTACGAGCAGTACTTC. It codes for CASSDRNTYEQYF.

The CDR3 DNA follows: TGTGCCAGCAGTTTGTCCTGGGGCGGGACAGGGCACCTTCGGGCGCAGTATTTT. Encoded protein: CASSLSWGGTGHLRAQYF. The chain carries TRBV27 and TRBJ2-3, with 9 bases aligning to TRBD1. The germline CDR1 and CDR2 sequences are MNHEY and SMNVEV (reference sequence). The CDR3 extends over 18 amino acids. V was clipped by 3 bases and J by 10 bases; unmatched bases: 20.

Points on this clone: Other DNA sequences in the same sample also yield this CDR3. The chain recombines TRBV27 with TRBJ1-4; D might be TRBD1 (6 bases). The ends were cut back, 5 bases at V and 3 bases at J, with 10 bases in the middle. CDR3 length equals 14 residues. Per the germline V gene, CDR1 is MNHEY and CDR2 is SMNVEV (reference sequence). DNA for the CDR3: TGTGCCAGCAGTCTAGGGGGTGCTAATGAAAAACTGTTTTTT. Its translation is CASSLGGANEKLFF.

This clone appeared a single time. This same CDR3 is encoded by further DNA sequences in the sample. The chain links TRBV5-4 to TRBJ2-3; D unclear. V was pared by 2 bases and J by 3 bases, with 4 bases between. The CDR3 consists of 12 residues. Germline lookup yields CDR1 SGHNT and CDR2 YYREEE (reference sequence). CDR3 sequence reads: CASSFGTDTQYF. The CDR3 coding sequence is TGTGCCAGCAGCTTTGGGACAGATACGCAGTATTTT.

This clone was detected once. The chain links TRBV6-6 to TRBJ2-3; no definite D call. V was pared by 0 bases and J by 1 base, with 8 bases between. The CDR3 has 15 residues. Germline assignment: CDR1 MNHNY and CDR2 SVGAGI (reference sequence). DNA of the CDR3: TGTGCCAGCAGTTACTCTGACAAAGGCACAGATACGCAGTATTTT. It codes for CASSYSDKGTDTQYF.

The CDR3 DNA sequence: TGTGCCAGCAGCTCGATATCTAGCACAGATACGCAGTATTTT. Protein product: CASSSISSTDTQYF. The rearrangement joins TRBV7-9 to TRBJ2-3, with unresolved D. V shed 4 bases and J shed 0 bases, with 8 bases lying between them. The CDR3 totals 14 residues. From germline, CDR1 is SEHNR and CDR2 FQNEAQ (reference sequence).

This clone was detected only once. The rearrangement uses TRBV7-9 and TRBJ2-5; 9 bases line up with TRBD2. Looked up from germline, CDR1 is SEHNR and CDR2 is FQNEAQ (reference sequence). This CDR3 spans 14 amino acids. The V segment lost 5 bases and the J segment 4 bases; nucleotides outside the gene matches: 5. The CDR3 here is CASSEGTSRETQYF. CDR3 in DNA: TGTGCCAGCAGCGAAGGGACTAGCAGAGAGACCCAGTACTTC. The whole variable domain, remainder taken from reference TRBV7-9 and TRBJ2-5, is DTGVSQNPRHKITKRGQNVTFRCDPISEHNRLYWYRQTLGQGPEFLTYFQNEAQLEKSRLLSDRFSAERPKGSFSTLEIQRTEQGDSAMYLCASSEGTSRETQYFGPGTRLLVL.

The chain employs TRBV4-1 and TRBJ2-3, with unresolved D. CDR1 is MGHRA and CDR2 is YSYEKL in the germline V gene. V was cut by 1 base and J by 2 bases, with 10 bases left in between. The CDR3 is made up of 15 amino acids. CDR3 DNA sequence: TGCGCCAGCAGCCAAGTTCGTAGCTCCACAGATACGCAGTATTTT. Amino acids: CASSQVRSSTDTQYF.

This clone has only a few counts. The rearrangement joins TRBV9 to TRBJ1-1; D not resolved. The germline CDR1 and CDR2 sequences are SGDLS and YYNGEE. Trimming removed 2 bases from V and 12 bases from J, with 23 bases in between. The CDR3 runs 15 residues. CDR3 nucleotides: TGTGCCAGCAGCGTGAGTAGCGGCGAAGAGCCGCGACCTTTCTTT. Amino acid sequence: CASSVSSGEEPRPFF.

This chain links TRBV2 with TRBJ2-1, with TRBD2 matching 11 bases. J was trimmed by 4 bases and V by 7 bases; bases with no gene match: 6. CDR1 is SNHLY and CDR2 is FYNNEI in the germline V gene. The CDR3 has 15 amino acids. The CDR3 DNA is TGTGCCAGCACCGAGGGACTAGCGGCTTACAATGAGCAGTTCTTC. Amino acids: CASTEGLAAYNEQFF.

The CDR3 spells CASSFFAGLNTEAFF. The DNA for the CDR3 is TGTGCCAGCAGTTTCTTTGCTGGATTGAACACTGAAGCTTTCTTT. The V and J genes are TRBV28 and TRBJ1-1, with unresolved D. The CDR3 extends over 15 amino acids. The V and J ends lost 3 bases and 0 bases respectively, with 11 bases between them. Germline CDR1 is MDHEN and CDR2 is SYDVKM.

The chain couples TRBV6-5 to TRBJ2-1, with D unclear. V was pared by 5 bases and J by 8 bases, with 13 bases between. CDR3 size: 13 residues. Germline values: CDR1 MNHEY, CDR2 SVGAGI. CDR3 bases: TGTGCCAGCAGTCAGACGTTTCGGGATGAGCAGTTCTTC. This translates into CASSQTFRDEQFF.

This chain uses TRBV27 with TRBJ2-1; 11 bases are a match to TRBD2. This CDR3 is 14 amino acids long. With V trimmed by 4 bases and J by 9 bases, 5 bases remained unmatched. Germline-derived CDR1 and CDR2 are MNHEY and SMNVEV (reference sequence). Here the CDR3 DNA reads TGTGCCAGCAGTTACCAACTAGCGGGAGCTGAGCAGTTCTTC. It translates to CASSYQLAGAEQFF.

V is TRBV27 and J is TRBJ2-1; 14 bases line up with TRBD2. The CDR3 length is 13 residues. Germline V gene lookup returns CDR1 MNHEY and CDR2 SMNVEV (reference sequence). V shed 6 bases, J shed 14 bases, and the junction held 6 bases outside the gene matches. The CDR3 DNA reads as TGTGCCAGCAGCTTGGGACTAGCGGGAGAAAAGTTCTTC. This translates into CASSLGLAGEKFF.

The chain couples TRBV27 to TRBJ2-7; 13 nucleotides match TRBD2. J was trimmed by 6 bases and V by 3 bases; bases with no gene match: 11. Germline values: CDR1 MNHEY, CDR2 SMNVEV (reference sequence). The CDR3 is 17 residues long. CDR3 in DNA: TGTGCCAGCAGTTTGATACCCGGGACTAGCGGGATCGCCGAGCAGTACTTC. Protein product: CASSLIPGTSGIAEQYF.

The V call is TRBV28, the J call TRBJ2-7; 10 positions match TRBD2. Germline assignment: CDR1 MDHEN and CDR2 SYDVKM. V lost 3 bases and J lost 5; bases outside the gene matches: 13. This CDR3 has 17 residues. In nucleotides, the CDR3 is TGTGCCAGCAGTTTCGGGCTAGCGGGAGTAGGTGGAAACGAGCAGTACTTC. Translation: CASSFGLAGVGGNEQYF. Variable domain in full (rest from reference TRBV28 and TRBJ2-7): DVKVTQSSRYLVKRTGEKVFLECVQDMDHENMFWYRQDPGLGLRLIYFSYDVKMKEKGDIPEGYSVSREKKERFSLILESASTNQTSMYLCASSFGLAGVGGNEQYFGPGTRLTVT.

As regards this clone: In the same sample, other DNA sequences code for this CDR3. The chain has TRBV28 and TRBJ2-3; D is undetermined. The CDR3 has 12 residues. V was trimmed by 2 bases and J by 1 base, leaving 1 base between them. From germline, CDR1 is MDHEN and CDR2 SYDVKM. The CDR3 region has the DNA TGTGCCAGCAGTTTAGGCACAGATACGCAGTATTTT. This sequence encodes CASSLGTDTQYF.

The DNA for the CDR3 is TGTGCCAGCAGCCCAATAGCGGGCGCCTACGAGCAGTACTTC. This codes for CASSPIAGAYEQYF. V gene TRBV27 combines with J gene TRBJ2-7, with 7 bases that match TRBD2. CDR1 and CDR2 from the germline V gene are MNHEY and SMNVEV (reference sequence). Germline trimming cut 6 bases from V and 2 bases from J; bases unmatched to any gene: 7. CDR3 size: 14 residues.

V gene TRBV13 combines with J gene TRBJ1-1; D unclear. The CDR3 totals 12 residues. V was pared by 5 bases and J by 0 bases, with 4 bases between. Germline assignment: CDR1 PRHDT and CDR2 FYEKMQ (reference sequence). The CDR3 is CASSPVNTEAFF. The CDR3 DNA follows: TGTGCCAGCAGCCCAGTGAACACTGAAGCTTTCTTT.

The chain employs TRBV5-6 and TRBJ2-3; 9 bases align to TRBD1. Germline assignment: CDR1 SGHDT and CDR2 YYEEEE. V shed 4 bases, J shed 3 bases, and the junction held 9 bases outside the gene matches. This CDR3 has 16 amino acids. As DNA, the CDR3 is TGTGCCAGCAGCCCGGGACAGGGAAGTTCAACAGATACGCAGTATTTT. The encoded protein is CASSPGQGSSTDTQYF.

The genes are TRBV28 and TRBJ2-1; 8 bases agree with TRBD2. The ends lost 4 bases at V and 5 bases at J; junction bases unmatched: 10. CDR3 size: 16 residues. The germline CDR1 and CDR2 sequences are MDHEN and SYDVKM. The CDR3 DNA is TGTGCCAGCAGTTATAACCGGGAGGGCCCAGACAATGAGCAGTTCTTC. It codes for CASSYNREGPDNEQFF.

This clone is a singleton in its sample. CDR3 region: CASSQEPQGYEQYF. DNA for the CDR3: TGCGCCAGCAGCCAAGAGCCACAGGGGTACGAGCAGTACTTC. V gene TRBV4-1 combines with J gene TRBJ2-7; the match to TRBD1 covers 7 bases. CDR1 and CDR2 (germline): MGHRA, YSYEKL. V trimming: 0 bases; J trimming: 4 bases; junction bases outside the gene matches: 3. CDR3 length: 14 residues.

The chain has TRBV27 and TRBJ2-6; a possible D gene is TRBD1 (6 bases). Trimming pared 5 bases from V and 2 bases from J, leaving 13 bases between. Germline V CDR1 and CDR2: MNHEY, SMNVEV (reference sequence). The CDR3 is 16 amino acids. Here the CDR3 DNA reads TGTGCCAGCAGTCGAGTACAGGGTACTGGGGCCAACGTCCTGACTTTC. Translated: CASSRVQGTGANVLTF.

J is TRBJ2-6 and V is TRBV7-9, with 9 positions matching TRBD1. Germline V gene sequence: CDR1 SEHNR, CDR2 FQNEAQ (reference sequence). CDR3 size: 17 residues. J was trimmed by 2 bases and V by 0 bases; bases with no gene match: 2. CDR3 DNA: TGTGCCAGCAGCTTAGCACGGGACAGGGCTGGGGCCAACGTCCTGACTTTC. Protein product: CASSLARDRAGANVLTF.

The CDR3 is CASSARGNTGELFF. The CDR3 DNA sequence: TGTGCCAGCAGTGCAAGGGGGAACACCGGGGAGCTGTTTTTT. The J gene is TRBJ2-2, the V gene TRBV6-4; possible D gene TRBD1, 5 bases. The V end was cut by 4 bases, the J end by 1 base, with 7 bases between. Germline assignment: CDR1 MRHNA and CDR2 SNTAGT. The CDR3 loop spans 14 amino acids.

The V gene is TRBV28, the J gene TRBJ2-5, with TRBD2 matching 12 bases. Germline V gene data show CDR1 as MDHEN and CDR2 as SYDVKM. V dropped 6 bases and J dropped 1; count of bases not matched to a gene: 12. There are 18 residues in the CDR3. DNA for the CDR3: TGTGCCAGCAGCCCCGGACTAGCGGGACCTTTTATCCAAGAGACCCAGTACTTC. This translates into CASSPGLAGPFIQETQYF.